Below, 10 T cell receptor beta chains from the same sample are listed, as sequenced in a study of CD4 T cells in relation to SARS-CoV-2 and coronaviruses. These TCRs are of unknown antigen specificity. Profiled with immunoSEQ multiplex PCR; TCRdb holds only in-frame clones, not every one. Seen here are around 34,000 clones, about three quarters observed once, and the top ten hold roughly 22%. What was sequenced was memory CD4+ T cells from PBMCs, cultured in vitro. These receptor sequences come from an adult with COVID-19.

This rearrangement joins TRBV5-5 to TRBJ2-2, with a tentative D call TRBD2 (5 bases). V lost 1 base and J lost 0, with 13 bases in between. Germline V gene sequence: CDR1 SGHKS, CDR2 YYEKEE (reference sequence). This CDR3 has 17 amino acids. This chain's CDR3 is CASSLYRGYPNTGELFF. CDR3 sequence (DNA): TGTGCCAGCAGCTTGTATCGCGGGTACCCGAACACCGGGGAGCTGTTTTTT.

The CDR3 bases are TGCAGTGCTGAGCATTCGGAGACCCAGTACTTC. Its translation: CSAEHSETQYF. The V and J genes are TRBV20-1 and TRBJ2-5; no reliable D call. The CDR3 sequence is 11 residues long. Per the germline V gene, CDR1 is DFQATT and CDR2 is SNEGSKA (reference sequence). V shed 5 bases and J shed 5 bases, with 9 bases lying between them.

This chain links TRBV4-3 with TRBJ2-6; weak D call: TRBD2 (5 bases). Trimming took 1 base from V and 4 from J, leaving 11 bases between them. In germline, CDR1 is LGHNA, CDR2 YSLEER. The CDR3 loop spans 16 amino acids. CDR3 region: CASSQGSGVGANVLTF. CDR3 sequence (DNA): TGCGCCAGCAGCCAAGGGTCCGGGGTCGGGGCCAACGTCCTGACTTTC.

The J gene is TRBJ2-5, the V gene TRBV27; D remains ambiguous. The CDR3 consists of 12 residues. V was cut by 8 bases and J by 3 bases, with 10 bases left in between. CDR1 is MNHEY, CDR2 SMNVEV, per germline (reference sequence). CDR3 in amino acids: CASGPGEETQYF. Written as DNA, the CDR3 is TGTGCCAGCGGACCTGGAGAAGAGACCCAGTACTTC.

The chain uses TRBV7-6 and TRBJ1-1; the match to TRBD1 covers 8 bases. This CDR3 region has 16 residues. Losses at the gene ends were 1 base for V and 4 bases for J; bases not matched to a gene: 8. Germline values: CDR1 SGHVS, CDR2 FNYEAQ. The CDR3 protein is CASSLVRGPNSTEAFF. In DNA, the CDR3 is TGTGCCAGCAGCTTAGTCAGGGGGCCCAATTCCACTGAAGCTTTCTTT.

This sequence joins TRBV11-3 and TRBJ2-3; D possibly uses TRBD1 or TRBD2 (6 bases each). The CDR3 totals 15 residues. The V gene's germline CDR1 is SGHNT and CDR2 YENEEA. V lost 5 bases and J lost 4, with 16 bases in between. The CDR3 DNA sequence: TGTGCCAGCAGCAGAGGTTCAGGGGAGGCAGATACGCAGTATTTT. It translates to CASSRGSGEADTQYF.

This clone was seen only a few times. The J gene is TRBJ1-5, the V gene TRBV19, with TRBD1 matching 9 bases. CDR1 and CDR2 from the germline V gene are LNHDA and SQIVND (reference sequence). With V trimmed by 6 bases and J by 7 bases, 7 bases remained unmatched. The CDR3 is 14 residues long. Written as DNA, the CDR3 is TGTGCCAGTAGCTCCGGGACAGGGTGGCAGCCCCAGCATTTT. It yields the protein CASSSGTGWQPQHF. Filled out from reference TRBV19 and TRBJ1-5, the complete variable domain reads DGGITQSPKYLFRKEGQNVTLSCEQNLNHDAMYWYRQDPGQGLRLIYYSQIVNDFQKGDIAEGYSVSREKKESFPLTVTSAQKNPTAFYLCASSSGTGWQPQHFGDGTRLSIL.

V is TRBV4-3 and J is TRBJ2-7; possibly TRBD2 for D (5 bases). Between the trimmed V and J ends, which lost 1 base and 4 bases, there was a span of 5 bases. Germline CDR1 LGHNA, CDR2 YSLEER. The CDR3 extends over 12 amino acids. CDR3: CASSQGGYEQYF. The CDR3 DNA sequence: TGCGCCAGCAGCCAAGGCGGGTACGAGCAGTACTTC.

This clone was observed once. J is TRBJ2-7 and V is TRBV6-2 or TRBV6-3; D is unresolved. Trimming pared 3 bases from V and 7 bases from J, leaving 7 bases between. In germline, CDR1 is MNHEY, CDR2 SVGEGT. This CDR3 is built from 11 residues. The CDR3 spells CASSYSNEQYF. For the CDR3, the DNA is TGTGCCAGCAGTTATTCGAATGAGCAGTACTTC.

The J gene is TRBJ2-1, the V gene TRBV19; TRBD1 aligns across 12 bases. CDR3 length: 16 residues. Trimming removed 6 bases from V and 8 bases from J; junction bases left unmatched: 11. Germline V CDR1 and CDR2: LNHDA, SQIVND (reference sequence). This CDR3 is CASSAVRDRGRYEQFF. Here the CDR3 DNA reads TGTGCCAGTAGCGCCGTCCGGGACAGGGGGCGCTATGAGCAGTTCTTC.